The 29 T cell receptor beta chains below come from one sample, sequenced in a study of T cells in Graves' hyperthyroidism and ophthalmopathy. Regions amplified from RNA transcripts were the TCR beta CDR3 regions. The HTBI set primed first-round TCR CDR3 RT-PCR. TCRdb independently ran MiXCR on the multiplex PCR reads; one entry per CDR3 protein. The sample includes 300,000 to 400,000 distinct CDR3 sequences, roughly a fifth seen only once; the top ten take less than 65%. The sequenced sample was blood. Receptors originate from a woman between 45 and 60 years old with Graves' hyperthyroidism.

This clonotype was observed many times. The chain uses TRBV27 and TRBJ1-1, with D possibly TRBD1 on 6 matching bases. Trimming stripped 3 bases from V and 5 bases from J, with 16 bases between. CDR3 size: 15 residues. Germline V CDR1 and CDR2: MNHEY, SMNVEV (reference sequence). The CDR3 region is CASSLVMGGRTEAFF. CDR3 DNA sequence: TGTGCCAGCAGTTTGGTTATGGGGGGGCGGACTGAAGCTTTCTTT.

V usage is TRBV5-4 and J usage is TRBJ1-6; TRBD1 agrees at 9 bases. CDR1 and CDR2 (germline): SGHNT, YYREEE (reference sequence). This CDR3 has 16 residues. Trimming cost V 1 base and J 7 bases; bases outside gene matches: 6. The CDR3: CASSLRAGTGNSPLHF. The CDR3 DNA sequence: TGTGCCAGCAGCTTGAGGGCCGGGACAGGGAATTCACCCCTCCACTTT.

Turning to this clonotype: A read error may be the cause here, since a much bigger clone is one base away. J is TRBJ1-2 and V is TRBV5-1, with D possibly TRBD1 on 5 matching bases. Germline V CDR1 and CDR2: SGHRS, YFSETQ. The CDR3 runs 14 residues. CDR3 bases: TGTACCAGCAGCCCCGGGACTGAGCGGAGTGGCTACACCTTC. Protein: CTSSPGTERSGYTF.

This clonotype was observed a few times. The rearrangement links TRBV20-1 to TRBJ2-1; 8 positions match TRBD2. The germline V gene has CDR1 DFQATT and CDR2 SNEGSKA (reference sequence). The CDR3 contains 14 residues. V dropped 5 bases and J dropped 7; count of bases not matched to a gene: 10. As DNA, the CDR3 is TGCAGTGCTCCCCTTCCGACTAGCGAAAATGAGCAGTTCTTC. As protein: CSAPLPTSENEQFF.

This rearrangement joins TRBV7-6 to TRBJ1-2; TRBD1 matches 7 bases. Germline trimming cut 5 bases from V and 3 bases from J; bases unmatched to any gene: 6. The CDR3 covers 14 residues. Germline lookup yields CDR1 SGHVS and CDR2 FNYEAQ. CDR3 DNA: TGTGCCAGCAGCCTAAACGGACAGGACTATGGCTACACCTTC. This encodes CASSLNGQDYGYTF. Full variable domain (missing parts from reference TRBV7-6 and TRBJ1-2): GAGVSQSPRYKVTKRGQDVALRCDPISGHVSLYWYRQALGQGPEFLTYFNYEAQQDKSGLPNDRFSAERPEGSISTLTIQRTEQRDSAMYRCASSLNGQDYGYTFGSGTRLTVV.

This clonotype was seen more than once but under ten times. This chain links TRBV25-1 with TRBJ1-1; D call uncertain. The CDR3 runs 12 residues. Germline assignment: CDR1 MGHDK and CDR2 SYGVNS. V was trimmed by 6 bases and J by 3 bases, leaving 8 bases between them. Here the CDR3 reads CASRGAYTEAFF. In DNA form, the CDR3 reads TGTGCCAGCAGGGGTGCGTACACTGAAGCTTTCTTT.

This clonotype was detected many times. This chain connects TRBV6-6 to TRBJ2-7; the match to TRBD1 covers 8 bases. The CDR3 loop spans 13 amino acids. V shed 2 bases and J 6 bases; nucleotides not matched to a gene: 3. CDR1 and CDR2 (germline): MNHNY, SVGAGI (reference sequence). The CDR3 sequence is CASSYTDRGEQYF. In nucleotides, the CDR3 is TGTGCCAGCAGTTACACCGACAGGGGCGAGCAGTACTTC.

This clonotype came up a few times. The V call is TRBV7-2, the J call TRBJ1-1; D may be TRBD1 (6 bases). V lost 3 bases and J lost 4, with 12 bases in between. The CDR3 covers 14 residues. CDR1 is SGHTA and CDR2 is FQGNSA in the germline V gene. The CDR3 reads CASSFRGTTTEAFF. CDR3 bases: TGTGCCAGCAGCTTCCGCGGGACAACCACTGAAGCTTTCTTT.

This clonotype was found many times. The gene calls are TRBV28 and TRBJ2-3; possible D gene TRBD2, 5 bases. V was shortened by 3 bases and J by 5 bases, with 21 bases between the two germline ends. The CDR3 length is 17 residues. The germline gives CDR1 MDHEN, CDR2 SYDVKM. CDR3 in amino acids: CASSFLGDLRGGDTQYF. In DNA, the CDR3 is TGTGCCAGCAGTTTCCTCGGGGATTTGAGAGGTGGAGATACGCAGTATTTT.

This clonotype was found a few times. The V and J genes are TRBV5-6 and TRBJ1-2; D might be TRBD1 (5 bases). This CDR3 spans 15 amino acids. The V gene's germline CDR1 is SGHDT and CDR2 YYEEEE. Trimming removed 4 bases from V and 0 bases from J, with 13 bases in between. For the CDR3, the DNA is TGTGCCAGCAGCGCCGTACGGGGGGCTAACTATGGCTACACCTTC. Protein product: CASSAVRGANYGYTF.

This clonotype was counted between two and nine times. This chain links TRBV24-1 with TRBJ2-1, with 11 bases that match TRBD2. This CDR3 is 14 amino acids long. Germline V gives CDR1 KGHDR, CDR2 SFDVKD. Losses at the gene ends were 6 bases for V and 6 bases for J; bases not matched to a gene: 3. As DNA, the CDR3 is TGTGCCACCAGTCAACTAGCGGGAGTCAATGAGCAGTTCTTC. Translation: CATSQLAGVNEQFF.

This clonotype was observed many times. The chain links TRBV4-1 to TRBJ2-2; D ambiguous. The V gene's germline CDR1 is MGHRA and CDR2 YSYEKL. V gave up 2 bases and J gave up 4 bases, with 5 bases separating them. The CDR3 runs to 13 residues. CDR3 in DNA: TGCGCCAGCAGCCAACAAATCACCGGGGAGCTGTTTTTT. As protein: CASSQQITGELFF.

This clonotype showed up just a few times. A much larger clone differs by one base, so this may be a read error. CDR3: CASSELQGYGYTF. The DNA of the CDR3 is TGTGCCAGCAGCGAACTACAGGGTTATGGCTACACCTTC. The J gene is TRBJ1-2, the V gene TRBV11-2; maybe TRBD1 (6 bases). The germline V and J ends were trimmed by 5 bases and 5 bases, with 12 bases remaining between them. Germline CDR1 SGHAT, CDR2 FQNNGV. The CDR3 sequence is 13 residues long.

The CDR3 DNA reads TGTGCCAGCAGCTCGACAGGGGAGGACAGGGGCCAAGAGACCCAGTACTTC. As protein: CASSSTGEDRGQETQYF. The rearrangement links TRBV7-9 to TRBJ2-5; 9 bases agree with TRBD1. V dropped 4 bases and J dropped 1; count of bases not matched to a gene: 10. Per the germline V gene, CDR1 is SEHNR and CDR2 is FQNEAQ (reference sequence). The CDR3 covers 17 residues.

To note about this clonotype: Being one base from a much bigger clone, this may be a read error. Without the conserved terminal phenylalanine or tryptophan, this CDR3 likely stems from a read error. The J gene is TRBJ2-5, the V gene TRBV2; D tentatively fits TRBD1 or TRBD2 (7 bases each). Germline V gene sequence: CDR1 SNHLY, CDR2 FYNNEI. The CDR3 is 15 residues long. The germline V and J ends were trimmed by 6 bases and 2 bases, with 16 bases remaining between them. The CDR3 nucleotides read TGTGCCAGCAGGCGACAGGGAGGGTTGCAAGAGACCCAGTACCTC. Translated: CASRRQGGLQETQYL.

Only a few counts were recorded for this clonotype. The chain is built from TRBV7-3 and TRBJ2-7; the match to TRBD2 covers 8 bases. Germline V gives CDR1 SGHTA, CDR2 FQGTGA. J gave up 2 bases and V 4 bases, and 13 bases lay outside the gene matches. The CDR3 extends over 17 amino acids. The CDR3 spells CASSSRGGPVFPYEQYF. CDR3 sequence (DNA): TGTGCCAGCAGCTCCCGCGGGGGGCCAGTGTTCCCCTACGAGCAGTACTTC.

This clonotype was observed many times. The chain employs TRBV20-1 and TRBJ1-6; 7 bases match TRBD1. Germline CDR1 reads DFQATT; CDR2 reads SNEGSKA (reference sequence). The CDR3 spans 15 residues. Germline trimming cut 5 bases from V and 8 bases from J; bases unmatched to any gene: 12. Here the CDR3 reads CSAFVGGRGYSPLHF. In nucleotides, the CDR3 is TGCAGTGCTTTTGTAGGGGGCCGGGGCTATTCACCCCTCCACTTT.

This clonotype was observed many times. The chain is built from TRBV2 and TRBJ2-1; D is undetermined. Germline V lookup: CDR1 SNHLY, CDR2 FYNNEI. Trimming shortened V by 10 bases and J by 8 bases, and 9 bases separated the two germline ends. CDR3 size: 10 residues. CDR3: CATEAYEQFF. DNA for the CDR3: TGTGCCACAGAAGCTTATGAGCAGTTCTTC.

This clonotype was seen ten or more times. CDR3 sequence (DNA): TGTGCCAGCAGTTTCAGGGGCAGGGGATTAAATTCACCCCTCCACTTT. This translates into CASSFRGRGLNSPLHF. The chain joins TRBV12-3 or TRBV12-4 to TRBJ1-6; possible D gene TRBD1, 6 bases. CDR3 length equals 16 residues. V was clipped by 3 bases and J by 7 bases, with 16 bases between them.

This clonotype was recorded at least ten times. The CDR3 sequence: CANNLGFF. The CDR3 region has the DNA TGTGCCAATAATCTCGGGTTCTTC. The chain carries TRBV30 and TRBJ2-1; D uncertain. Per germline, CDR1 GTSNPN and CDR2 SVGIG (reference sequence). V was cut by 8 bases and J by 15 bases, with 11 bases left in between. CDR3 length: 8 residues.

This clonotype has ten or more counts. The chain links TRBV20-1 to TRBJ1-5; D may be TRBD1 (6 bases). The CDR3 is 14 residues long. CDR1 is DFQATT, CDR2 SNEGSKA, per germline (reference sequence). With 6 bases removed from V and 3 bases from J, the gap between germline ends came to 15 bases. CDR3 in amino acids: CSALEGGLNQPQHF. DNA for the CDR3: TGCAGTGCACTAGAAGGGGGACTCAATCAGCCCCAGCATTTT.

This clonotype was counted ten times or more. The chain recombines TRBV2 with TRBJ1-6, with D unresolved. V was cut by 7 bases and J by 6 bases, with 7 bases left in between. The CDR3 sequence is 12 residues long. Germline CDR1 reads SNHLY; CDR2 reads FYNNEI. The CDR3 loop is CASKDPNSPLHF. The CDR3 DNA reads TGTGCCAGCAAGGATCCTAATTCACCCCTCCACTTT. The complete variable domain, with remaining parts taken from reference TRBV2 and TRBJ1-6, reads EPEVTQTPSHQVTQMGQEVILRCVPISNHLYFYWYRQILGQKVEFLVSFYNNEISEKSEIFDDQFSVERPDGSNFTLKIRSTKLEDSAMYFCASKDPNSPLHFGNGTRLTVT.

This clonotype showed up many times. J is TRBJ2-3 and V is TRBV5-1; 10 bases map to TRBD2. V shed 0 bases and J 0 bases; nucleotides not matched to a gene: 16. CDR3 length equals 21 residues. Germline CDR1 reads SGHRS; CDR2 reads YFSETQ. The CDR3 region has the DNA TGCGCCAGCAGCTTGGACGAGGCTAGCGGGAGCGCTGGGGTTAGCACAGATACGCAGTATTTT. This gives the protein CASSLDEASGSAGVSTDTQYF.

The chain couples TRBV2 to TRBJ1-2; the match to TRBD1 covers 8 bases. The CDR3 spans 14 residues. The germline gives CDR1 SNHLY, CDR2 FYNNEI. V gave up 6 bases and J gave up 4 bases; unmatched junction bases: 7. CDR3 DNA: TGTGCCAGCAGGGAGACAGGGGTCTCCTATGGCTACACCTTC. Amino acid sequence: CASRETGVSYGYTF. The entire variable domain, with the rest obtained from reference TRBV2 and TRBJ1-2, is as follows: EPEVTQTPSHQVTQMGQEVILRCVPISNHLYFYWYRQILGQKVEFLVSFYNNEISEKSEIFDDQFSVERPDGSNFTLKIRSTKLEDSAMYFCASRETGVSYGYTFGSGTRLTVV.

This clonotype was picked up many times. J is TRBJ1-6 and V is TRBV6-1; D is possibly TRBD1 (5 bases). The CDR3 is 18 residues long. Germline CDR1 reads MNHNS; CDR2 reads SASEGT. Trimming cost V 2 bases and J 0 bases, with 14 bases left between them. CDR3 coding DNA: TGTGCCAGCAGTGAATGGGGCCAGTCGAGCTCCTATAATTCACCCCTCCACTTT. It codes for CASSEWGQSSSYNSPLHF.

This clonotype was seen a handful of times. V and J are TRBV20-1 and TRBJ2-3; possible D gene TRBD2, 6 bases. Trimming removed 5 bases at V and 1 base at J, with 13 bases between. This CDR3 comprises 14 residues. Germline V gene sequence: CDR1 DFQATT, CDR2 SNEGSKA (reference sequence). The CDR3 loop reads CSAHRRAGTDTQYF. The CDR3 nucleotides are TGCAGTGCTCATAGGAGGGCGGGCACAGATACGCAGTATTTT.

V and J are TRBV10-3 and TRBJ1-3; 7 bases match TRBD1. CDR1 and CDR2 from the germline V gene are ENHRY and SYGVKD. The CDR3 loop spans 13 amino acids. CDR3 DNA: TGTGGTGCTGGACAGGACTCGCGAAACACCATATATTTT. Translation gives CGAGQDSRNTIYF.

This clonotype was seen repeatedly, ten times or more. The chain's CDR3 is CASRPMTGKNSPLHF. CDR3 coding DNA: TGTGCCAGCAGACCGATGACAGGGAAAAATTCACCCCTCCACTTT. The chain recombines TRBV6-1 with TRBJ1-6; the match to TRBD1 covers 7 bases. V lost 6 bases to trimming and J lost 7 bases; unmatched junction nucleotides: 9. The CDR3 spans 15 residues. Germline V gives CDR1 MNHNS, CDR2 SASEGT.

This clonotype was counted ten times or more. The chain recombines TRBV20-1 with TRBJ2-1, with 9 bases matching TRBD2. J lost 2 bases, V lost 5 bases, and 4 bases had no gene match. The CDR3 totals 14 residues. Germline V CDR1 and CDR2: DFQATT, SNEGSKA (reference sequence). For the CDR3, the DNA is TGCAGTGCTTTCCGACTAGCGGCCTACAATGAGCAGTTCTTC. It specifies CSAFRLAAYNEQFF.